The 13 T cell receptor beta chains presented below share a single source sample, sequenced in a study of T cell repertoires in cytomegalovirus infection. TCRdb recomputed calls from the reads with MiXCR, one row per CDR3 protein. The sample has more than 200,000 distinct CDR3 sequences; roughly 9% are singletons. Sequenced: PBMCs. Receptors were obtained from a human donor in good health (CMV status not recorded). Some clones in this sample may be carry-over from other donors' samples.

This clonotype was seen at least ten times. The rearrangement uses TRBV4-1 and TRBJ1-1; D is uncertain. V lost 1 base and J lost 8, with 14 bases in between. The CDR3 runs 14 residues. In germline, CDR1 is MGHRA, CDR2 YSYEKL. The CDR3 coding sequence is TGCGCCAGCAGCCAAGGCCTTGTGGCCCCAGAAGCTTTCTTT. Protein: CASSQGLVAPEAFF.

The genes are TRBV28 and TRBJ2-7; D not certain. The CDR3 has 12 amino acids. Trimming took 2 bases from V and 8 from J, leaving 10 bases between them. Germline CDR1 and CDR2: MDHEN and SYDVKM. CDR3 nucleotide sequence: TGTGCCAGCAGTTTAGTGGGGAAGAAGCAGTACTTC. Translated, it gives CASSLVGKKQYF.

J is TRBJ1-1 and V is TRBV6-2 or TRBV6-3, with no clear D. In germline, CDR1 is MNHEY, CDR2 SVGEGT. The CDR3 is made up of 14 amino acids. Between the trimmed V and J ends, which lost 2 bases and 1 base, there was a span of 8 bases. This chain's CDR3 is CASSYARQNTEAFF. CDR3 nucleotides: TGTGCCAGCAGTTACGCCAGACAGAACACTGAAGCTTTCTTT.

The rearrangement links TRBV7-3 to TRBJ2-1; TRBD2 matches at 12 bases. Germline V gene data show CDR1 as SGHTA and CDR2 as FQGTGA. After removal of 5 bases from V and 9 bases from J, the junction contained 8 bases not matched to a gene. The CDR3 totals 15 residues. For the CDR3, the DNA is TGTGCCAGCAGCCCCGATCTAGCGGGGGGGCGTGAGCAGTTCTTC. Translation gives CASSPDLAGGREQFF.

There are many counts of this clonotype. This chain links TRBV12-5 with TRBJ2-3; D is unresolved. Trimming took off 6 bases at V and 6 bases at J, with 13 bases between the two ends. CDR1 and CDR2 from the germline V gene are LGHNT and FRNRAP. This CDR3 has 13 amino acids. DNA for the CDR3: TGTGCTAGTGGGGAAACAAACCAGGATACGCAGTATTTT. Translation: CASGETNQDTQYF.

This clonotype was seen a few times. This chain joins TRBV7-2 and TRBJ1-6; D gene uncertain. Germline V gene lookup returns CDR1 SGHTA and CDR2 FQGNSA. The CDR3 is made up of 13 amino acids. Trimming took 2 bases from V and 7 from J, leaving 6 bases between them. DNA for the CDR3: TGTGCCAGCAGCTTAAATAAGAATTCACCCCTCCACTTT. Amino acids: CASSLNKNSPLHF.

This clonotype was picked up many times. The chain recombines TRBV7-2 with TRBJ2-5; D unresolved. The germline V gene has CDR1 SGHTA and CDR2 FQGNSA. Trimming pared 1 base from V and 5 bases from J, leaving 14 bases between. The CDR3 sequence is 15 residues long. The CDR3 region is CASSLGARVGETQYF. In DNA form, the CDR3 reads TGTGCCAGCAGCTTAGGGGCTAGGGTTGGGGAGACCCAGTACTTC. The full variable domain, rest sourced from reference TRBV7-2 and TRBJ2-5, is GAGVSQSPSNKVTEKGKDVELRCDPISGHTALYWYRQSLGQGLEFLIYFQGNSAPDKSGLPSDRFSAERTGGSVSTLTIQRTQQEDSAVYLCASSLGARVGETQYFGPGTRLLVL.

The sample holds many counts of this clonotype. CDR3 in amino acids: CASQLGGAYGYTF. CDR3 coding DNA: TGTGCCAGCCAATTAGGGGGGGCCTATGGCTACACCTTC. V is TRBV7-2 and J is TRBJ1-2; a possible D gene is TRBD1 (6 bases). The CDR3 consists of 13 residues. Per the germline V gene, CDR1 is SGHTA and CDR2 is FQGNSA. Trimming left V 8 bases short and J 4 bases short, with 14 bases between.

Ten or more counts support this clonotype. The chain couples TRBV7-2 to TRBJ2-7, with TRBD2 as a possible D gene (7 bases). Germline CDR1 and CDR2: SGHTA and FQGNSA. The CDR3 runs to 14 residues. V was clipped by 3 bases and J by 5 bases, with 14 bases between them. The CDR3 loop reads CASSFPGGWNEQYF. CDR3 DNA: TGTGCCAGCAGCTTTCCGGGGGGCTGGAACGAGCAGTACTTC.

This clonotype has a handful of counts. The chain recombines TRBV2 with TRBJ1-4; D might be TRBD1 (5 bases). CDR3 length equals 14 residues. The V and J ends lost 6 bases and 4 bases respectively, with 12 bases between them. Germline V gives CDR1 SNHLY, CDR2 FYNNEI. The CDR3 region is CASSGTVFNEKLFF. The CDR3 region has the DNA TGTGCCAGCAGCGGGACGGTTTTTAATGAAAAACTGTTTTTT.

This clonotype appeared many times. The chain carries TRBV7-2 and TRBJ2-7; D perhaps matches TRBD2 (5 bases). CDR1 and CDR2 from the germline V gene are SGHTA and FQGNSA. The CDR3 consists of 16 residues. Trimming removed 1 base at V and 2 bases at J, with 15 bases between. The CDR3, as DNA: TGTGCCAGCAGCTTAGTGCCCTTTGAGGGAGCCTACGAGCAGTACTTC. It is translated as CASSLVPFEGAYEQYF.

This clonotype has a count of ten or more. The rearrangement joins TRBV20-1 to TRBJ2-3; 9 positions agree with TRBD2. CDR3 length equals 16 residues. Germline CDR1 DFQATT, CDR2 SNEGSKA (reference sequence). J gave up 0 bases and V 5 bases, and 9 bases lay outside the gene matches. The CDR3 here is CSAGVLSGGSTDTQYF. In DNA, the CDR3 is TGCAGTGCTGGCGTCCTTAGCGGGGGAAGCACAGATACGCAGTATTTT.

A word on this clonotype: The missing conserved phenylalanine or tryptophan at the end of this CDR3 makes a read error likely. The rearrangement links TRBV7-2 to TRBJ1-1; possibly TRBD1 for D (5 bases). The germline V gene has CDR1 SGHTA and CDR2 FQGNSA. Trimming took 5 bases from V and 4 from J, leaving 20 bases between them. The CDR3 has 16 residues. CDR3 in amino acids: CASSPSPGGFGTEAFL. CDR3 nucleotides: TGTGCCAGCAGCCCCTCCCCGGGGGGTTTCGGCACTGAAGCTTTCTTA.